The entry below gives a single T cell receptor beta chain sequence along with its context. This clone may be a read error of a much larger clone one base away. The sample comes from a study of blood T cells in healthy people across ages. A sample-barcoded 5' primer and a J-beta primer mix were used in a second PCR of about 6 to 12 cycles. TCRdb processed the 5' RACE reads anew with MiXCR; each CDR3 protein has one entry. This sample has approximately 730,000 distinct CDR3 sequences, with 40% to 45% found just once. V was pared by 2 bases and J by 6 bases, with 4 bases of the junction left unmatched. Germline CDR1 reads SGHTA; CDR2 reads FQGTGA. This CDR3 region has 14 residues.

The J gene is TRBJ2-1, the V gene TRBV7-3, with 7 bases fitting TRBD2. The sequence came from a woman in her sixties or seventies in good health. Sequenced input: blood. For the CDR3, the DNA is TGTGCCAGCAGCTTAGCGACTAGCCCCAATGAGCAGTTCTTC. Protein sequence: CASSLATSPNEQFF.